Listed below are T cell receptor beta chains from one sample, sequenced in a study of blood T cell repertoires in COVID-19. This table comes from immunoSEQ multiplex PCR, and its TCRdb copy is limited to in-frame clones, with some not included. The data hold 250,000 to 300,000 clones, with 88% observed a single time. The sequenced sample consisted of PBMCs or T cells enriched from blood (not recorded which). The receptors shown here come from a woman aged 55-69 years in a cohort exposed to, infected with or recovered from COVID-19 (not recorded which). The CDR3 runs from the conserved cysteine through the conserved F or W. Rows give clone size only sometimes, using once, few, many, or a class for an expanded clone.

.	TRBV30	TRBJ2-3	CAWSRGGQGSGTDTQYF
.	TRBV21-1	TRBJ1-5	CASSQDRGKGNQPQHF
once	TRBV7-2	TRBJ1-2	CASSLVPGTNYGYTF
once	TRBV19	TRBJ1-6	CASSTGTGGSPLHF
.	TRBV9	TRBJ1-1	CASSAVTGNTEAFF
.	TRBV7-2	TRBJ2-1	CASSFAGTGDNEQFF
.	TRBV10-2	TRBJ2-7	CASSGAGGPPYEQYF
.	TRBV5-1	TRBJ1-1	CASSEQGAHTEAFF
.	TRBV5-1	TRBJ2-5	CASSFSSGSQETQYF
.	TRBV6-2/TRBV6-3	TRBJ2-5	CASSRASRQETQYF
.	TRBV12-3/TRBV12-4	TRBJ2-1	CASRPQGHEQFF
.	TRBV11-3	TRBJ2-3	CASSLGQGANTQYF
many	TRBV6-4	TRBJ2-1	CASSDSTSGSNEQFF
.	TRBV9	TRBJ2-7	CASSEGQGIYEQYF
.	TRBV5-1	TRBJ2-7	CASSRDRGPYEQYF
.	TRBV5-1	TRBJ1-4	CASTTGATNEKLFF
few	TRBV5-1	TRBJ2-2	CASKGSVGRGSGELFF
.	TRBV4-1	TRBJ2-7	CASSQIPTSPYEQYF
.	TRBV6-5	TRBJ2-1	CASSSTSGRIKQFF
few	TRBV2	TRBJ1-5	CASSAGTSGQPQHF
.	TRBV2	TRBJ1-3	CASSEERVLSGNTIYF
.	TRBV4-1	TRBJ2-5	CASTPAGGNQETQYF
few	TRBV27	TRBJ1-1	CASSLQGTVNTEAFF
.	TRBV7-3	TRBJ2-1	CASSPGGGEQFF
.	TRBV19	TRBJ2-3	CASSPRRGMGTDTQYF
.	TRBV27	TRBJ1-1	CASTPGGPNTEAFF
.	TRBV12-5	TRBJ2-1	CASGRRKGNYNEQFF
.	TRBV5-1	TRBJ2-1	CASSLGERESNEQFF
.	TRBV10-3	TRBJ2-1	CAIRGRAGNEQFF
.	TRBV27	TRBJ2-7	CASSLWSTSGATYEQYF
.	TRBV9	TRBJ2-3	CASSPRGAGTDTQYF